The 24 T cell receptor beta chains below all came from one sample that was sequenced in a study of identical twins. MiXCR, applied by TCRdb to the 5' RACE reads, yields one record per CDR3 protein. The sample consists of 200,000 to 250,000 distinct CDR3 sequences, roughly 12% of them appearing once. The same data also contributed to another study, on yellow fever vaccine responses in identical twins.

Sequencing was performed on memory (CD45RO+) T cells sorted from blood. Receptors were obtained from a woman aged 18-29 years in good health.

In its sample, this clonotype was seen a few times. The chain has TRBV7-3 and TRBJ2-3, with 7 positions matching TRBD1. With V trimmed by 5 bases and J by 5 bases, 10 bases remained unmatched. CDR1 SGHTA and CDR2 FQGTGA come from the germline V gene. The CDR3 loop spans 15 amino acids. The CDR3 spells CASSMTGFKGDTQYF. For the CDR3, the DNA is TGTGCCAGCAGCATGACAGGGTTTAAGGGAGATACGCAGTATTTT.

This chain links TRBV2 with TRBJ1-5; 7 bases agree with TRBD1. Germline CDR1 and CDR2: SNHLY and FYNNEI. This CDR3 is 15 amino acids long. With 9 bases clipped from V and 2 bases from J, the junction kept 10 bases outside the gene matches. The CDR3, as DNA: TGTGCCAGTGTAAAGGGGGCTGGAGGCAATCAGCCCCAGCATTTT. Translated: CASVKGAGGNQPQHF. Looking up the rest from reference TRBV2 and TRBJ1-5 gives the full variable domain: EPEVTQTPSHQVTQMGQEVILRCVPISNHLYFYWYRQILGQKVEFLVSFYNNEISEKSEIFDDQFSVERPDGSNFTLKIRSTKLEDSAMYFCASVKGAGGNQPQHFGDGTRLSIL.

This clonotype was seen many times. V gene TRBV10-3 combines with J gene TRBJ1-1; perhaps TRBD1 as D (5 bases). CDR1 is ENHRY and CDR2 is SYGVKD in the germline V gene. V shed 2 bases and J shed 0 bases, with 10 bases lying between them. This CDR3 has 15 amino acids. In nucleotides, the CDR3 is TGTGCCATCAGTGAGAAAGGGGTCATGAACACTGAAGCTTTCTTT. As protein: CAISEKGVMNTEAFF.

There are many counts of this clonotype. One junction end disagrees with the germline gene, perhaps due to a read error. The CDR3 sequence: CASSEAPGGNTEAFF. As DNA, the CDR3 is TGTGCCAGCAGCGAAGCCCCAGGGGGGAACACTGAAGCTTTCTTT. J is TRBJ1-1 and V is TRBV6-1; TRBD1 aligns across 7 bases. Germline-derived CDR1 and CDR2 are MNHNS and SASEGT. The CDR3 is 15 amino acids.

In this sample, this clonotype turned up a few times. The chain recombines TRBV7-9 with TRBJ2-5; no reliable D call. Trimming pared 5 bases from V and 0 bases from J, leaving 4 bases between. The CDR3 is 12 amino acids. Germline-derived CDR1 and CDR2 are SEHNR and FQNEAQ (reference sequence). The DNA of the CDR3 is TGTGCCAGCAGCGTAGACCAAGAGACCCAGTACTTC. Protein product: CASSVDQETQYF.

The V call is TRBV20-1, the J call TRBJ2-7, with D perhaps TRBD1 (5 bases). V shed 2 bases and J shed 6 bases, with 17 bases lying between them. This CDR3 is built from 14 residues. Germline CDR1 DFQATT, CDR2 SNEGSKA (reference sequence). As DNA, the CDR3 is TGCAGTGCTAGATTGCAGGGAAAGGGGCTCGAGCAGTACTTC. Translating it yields CSARLQGKGLEQYF.

The V gene is TRBV7-2, the J gene TRBJ1-1; the D gene is possibly TRBD1 (5 bases). The CDR3 length is 15 residues. The germline V gene has CDR1 SGHTA and CDR2 FQGNSA. Trimming removed 6 bases at V and 1 base at J, with 15 bases between. The CDR3 nucleotides are TGTGCCAGCAGTCCTCTTAGGGACGGGAACACTGAAGCTTTCTTT. This sequence encodes CASSPLRDGNTEAFF.

This clonotype was found many times. The V call is TRBV6-1, the J call TRBJ1-6, with D unresolved. Trimming cost V 6 bases and J 7 bases, with 19 bases left between them. Germline CDR1 MNHNS, CDR2 SASEGT. CDR3 length: 16 amino acids. The CDR3 sequence is CASSPSKDGRNSPLHF. The CDR3 DNA follows: TGTGCCAGCAGCCCCAGCAAGGACGGGAGAAATTCACCCCTCCACTTT.

The chain links TRBV7-2 to TRBJ2-3; the D gene could be TRBD1 or TRBD2 (5 bases each). This CDR3 has 14 residues. Per germline, CDR1 SGHTA and CDR2 FQGNSA. Trimming removed 5 bases from V and 6 bases from J, with 15 bases in between. CDR3 coding DNA: TGTGCCAGCAGCGGGGCGTCGGGGCGTGATACGCAGTATTTT. It specifies CASSGASGRDTQYF.

The chain recombines TRBV30 with TRBJ2-2, with 10 bases fitting TRBD2. In germline, CDR1 is GTSNPN, CDR2 SVGIG (reference sequence). The CDR3 extends over 14 amino acids. V shed 3 bases, J shed 9 bases, and the junction held 7 bases outside the gene matches. CDR3 nucleotide sequence: TGTGCCTGGAGAACTAGCGGGGCCCCGAGGGAGCTGTTTTTT. Protein sequence: CAWRTSGAPRELFF.

The chain joins TRBV7-8 to TRBJ1-5, with D possibly being TRBD1 (5 bases). The CDR3 covers 16 residues. Trimming took 1 base from V and 1 from J, leaving 11 bases between them. From germline, CDR1 is SGHVS and CDR2 FQNEAQ. CDR3: CASSLEGRVSNQPQHF. In DNA, the CDR3 is TGTGCCAGCAGCTTAGAGGGCAGGGTGAGCAATCAGCCCCAGCATTTT.

This clonotype was recorded at least ten times. V and J are TRBV11-3 and TRBJ2-1; D unresolved. Looked up from germline, CDR1 is SGHNT and CDR2 is YENEEA. The CDR3 extends over 11 amino acids. V shed 4 bases and J shed 5 bases, with 3 bases lying between them. CDR3: CASSSDNEQFF. The CDR3 DNA reads as TGTGCCAGCAGCTCGGACAATGAGCAGTTCTTC.

This clonotype has a handful of counts. The chain combines TRBV4-3 with TRBJ2-7, with 12 bases matching TRBD1. After removal of 4 bases from V and 3 bases from J, the junction contained 1 base not matched to a gene. Germline V lookup: CDR1 LGHNA, CDR2 YSLEER. This CDR3 is 14 amino acids long. The CDR3 is CASSRDRGLYEQYF. DNA of the CDR3: TGCGCCAGCAGCCGGGACAGGGGGCTCTACGAGCAGTACTTC.

The genes are TRBV28 and TRBJ2-7; D unresolved. Trimming cost V 7 bases and J 2 bases, with 9 bases left between them. The CDR3 sequence is 12 residues long. Germline loops: CDR1 MDHEN, CDR2 SYDVKM. The CDR3 loop reads CASMGSTYEQYF. The CDR3 bases are TGTGCCAGCATGGGGTCCACCTACGAGCAGTACTTC.

This clonotype has only a few counts. The chain employs TRBV13 and TRBJ1-2, with TRBD1 matching 9 bases. This CDR3 comprises 17 residues. In germline, CDR1 is PRHDT, CDR2 FYEKMQ (reference sequence). The V gene end was trimmed by 1 base and the J gene end by 3 bases; junction bases not matched to a gene: 9. The CDR3 region has the DNA TGTGCCAGCAGCTTAGATTCAAGACAGGGGGAGGACTATGGCTACACCTTC. It translates to CASSLDSRQGEDYGYTF.

This clonotype was detected a few times. This sequence joins TRBV28 and TRBJ2-7; perhaps TRBD1 as D (5 bases). CDR1 and CDR2 from the germline V gene are MDHEN and SYDVKM. Trimming left V 1 base short and J 9 bases short, with 10 bases between. The CDR3 consists of 12 residues. CDR3 in amino acids: CASSLSFRGQYF. The CDR3 DNA is TGTGCCAGCAGTTTATCGTTTAGGGGGCAGTACTTC. The full variable domain, rest sourced from reference TRBV28 and TRBJ2-7, is DVKVTQSSRYLVKRTGEKVFLECVQDMDHENMFWYRQDPGLGLRLIYFSYDVKMKEKGDIPEGYSVSREKKERFSLILESASTNQTSMYLCASSLSFRGQYFGPGTRLTVT.

This clonotype was recorded at least ten times. This CDR3 is CASSLGLTNEQFF. In DNA form, the CDR3 reads TGCGCCAGCAGCTTGGGCTTAACCAATGAGCAGTTCTTC. The chain has TRBV5-1 and TRBJ2-1; D unresolved. The ends were cut back, 0 bases at V and 6 bases at J, with 7 bases in the middle. This CDR3 spans 13 amino acids. Germline V gene sequence: CDR1 SGHRS, CDR2 YFSETQ. Variable domain in full (rest from reference TRBV5-1 and TRBJ2-1): KAGVTQTPRYLIKTRGQQVTLSCSPISGHRSVSWYQQTPGQGLQFLFEYFSETQRNKGNFPGRFSGRQFSNSRSEMNVSTLELGDSALYLCASSLGLTNEQFFGPGTRLTVL.

At least ten counts were recorded for this clonotype. The chain has TRBV7-8 and TRBJ1-2; D unclear. V lost 3 bases, J lost 6 bases, and 11 bases lay in between. The CDR3 extends over 13 amino acids. From germline, CDR1 is SGHVS and CDR2 FQNEAQ. CDR3 bases: TGTGCCAGCAGCTTTTTGGCAGGAGATGGCTACACCTTC. Translation: CASSFLAGDGYTF.

This clonotype was counted many times. V and J are TRBV12-3 or TRBV12-4 and TRBJ1-1; D is perhaps TRBD1 (5 bases). Trimming took 6 bases from V and 1 from J, leaving 12 bases between them. This CDR3 has 14 residues. The CDR3 DNA reads as TGTGCCAGCAGGGGCGGGACGGAGAACACTGAAGCTTTCTTT. Translating it yields CASRGGTENTEAFF.

This clonotype was detected only a few times. This rearrangement joins TRBV29-1 to TRBJ2-5; maybe TRBD2 (7 bases). V lost 5 bases and J lost 7, with 14 bases in between. The CDR3 extends over 12 amino acids. CDR1 is SQVTM, CDR2 ANQGSEA, per germline. The DNA of the CDR3 is TGCAGCGTTTGGGGGGGGCCGGGGACCCAGTACTTC. Its translation is CSVWGGPGTQYF.

This clonotype was seen more than once but under ten times. The gene calls are TRBV6-1 and TRBJ2-7, with 7 bases matching TRBD1. Trimming cost V 8 bases and J 4 bases; bases outside gene matches: 11. The CDR3 extends over 14 amino acids. The V gene's germline CDR1 is MNHNS and CDR2 SASEGT. This CDR3 reads CASGKTGISYEQYF. The CDR3 nucleotides are TGTGCCAGCGGAAAGACAGGGATATCATACGAGCAGTACTTC.

This clonotype was picked up many times. The chain joins TRBV7-2 to TRBJ2-7, with D hard to call. Germline CDR1 reads SGHTA; CDR2 reads FQGNSA. Between the trimmed V and J ends, which lost 6 bases and 3 bases, there was a span of 18 bases. The CDR3 is 15 residues long. The CDR3 nucleotides read TGTGCCAGCAGGTCGACCCCTTCAGCTGACTACGAGCAGTACTTC. Translating it yields CASRSTPSADYEQYF.

This clonotype was counted ten times or more. V usage is TRBV12-3 or TRBV12-4 and J usage is TRBJ2-7, with D tentatively TRBD2 (5 bases). Trimming cost V 3 bases and J 4 bases, with 10 bases left between them. The CDR3 runs 13 residues. CDR3 residues: CASSLMGAYEQYF. The CDR3 DNA reads TGTGCCAGCAGTTTGATGGGAGCGTACGAGCAGTACTTC.

The chain joins TRBV3-1 to TRBJ2-5; no definite D call. Germline V gene data show CDR1 as LGHDT and CDR2 as YNNKEL (reference sequence). V was shortened by 1 base and J by 0 bases, with 9 bases between the two germline ends. The CDR3 spans 15 residues. The CDR3 reads CASSQGGPYQETQYF. CDR3 nucleotides: TGTGCCAGCAGCCAAGGGGGTCCTTACCAAGAGACCCAGTACTTC.